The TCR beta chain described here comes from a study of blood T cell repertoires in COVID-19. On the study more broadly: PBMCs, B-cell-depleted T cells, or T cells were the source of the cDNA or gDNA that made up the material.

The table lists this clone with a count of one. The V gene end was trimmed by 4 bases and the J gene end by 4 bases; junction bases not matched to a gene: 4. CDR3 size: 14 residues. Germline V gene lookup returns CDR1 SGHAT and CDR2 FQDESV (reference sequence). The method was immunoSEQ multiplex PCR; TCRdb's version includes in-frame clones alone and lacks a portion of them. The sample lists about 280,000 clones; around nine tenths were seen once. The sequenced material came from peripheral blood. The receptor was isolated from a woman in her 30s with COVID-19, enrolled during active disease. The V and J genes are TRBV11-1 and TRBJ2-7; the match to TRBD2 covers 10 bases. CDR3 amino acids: CASSWTSGAYEQYF. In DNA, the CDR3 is TGTGCCAGCAGCTGGACTAGCGGAGCATACGAGCAGTACTTC.